This paragraph reports one T cell receptor beta chain. Its specificity is unknown. The V end lost 6 bases, the J end lost 2 bases, and 17 bases lay between the germline ends. The CDR3 length is 14 residues. Per the germline V gene, CDR1 is DFQATT and CDR2 is SNEGSKA (reference sequence). TCRdb re-called the reads with MiXCR, one entry per CDR3 protein. The sample shows approximately 730,000 distinct CDR3 sequences, about 30% of them seen only once. The sample comes from a study of T cell repertoires in cytomegalovirus infection. On the study more broadly: Public TCR beta signatures provided an indication of both CMV infection and a matching HLA type. Study-wide results and limits: HLA-C-restricted CMV-specific TCR beta clonotypes were dominant in the ex vivo response.

The specimen comprised cultured PBMCs, sampled from culture after CMV antigen stimulation. This sequence joins TRBV20-1 and TRBJ2-7; D unclear. The clonotype was recovered from a human donor in good health (CMV status not recorded). Some clones in this sample may be carry-over from other donors' samples. DNA for the CDR3: TGCAGTGCCCTGGTCGATTGGTTTACCTACGAGCAGTACTTC. This codes for CSALVDWFTYEQYF.